This TCR beta chain stems from a study of blood T cell repertoires in COVID-19 (dated by TCRdb to 2019 to 2021). In terms of the full investigation: Collaborator samples came from the United States, Italy and Spain and covered acute and convalescent phases of COVID-19. The material from the prospective study consisted of cDNA or gDNA derived from T cells, B-cell-depleted T cells, or PBMCs. The dataset comprised deeply sampled blood TCRbeta repertoires from subjects exposed to, actively infected with, or recovered from COVID-19. The repertoires were made available in a free public database intended to serve as a resource for research on the immune response to SARS-CoV-2. Samples came from the ongoing ImmuneRACE study (first 160 participants) plus 1,254 subjects from 6 global collaborators. Sample metadata almost always included a de-identified subject ID, COVID-19 status, age in years and sex. HLA class I and class II types, where available, came from metadata supplied by the sample provider rather than from assay-based typing.

As regards this clone: The antigen it recognizes is unknown. The record has no base qualities; no much larger clone is one base away.

Each collaborating institution followed its own protocols to collect whole blood in K2EDTA tubes. For TCRbeta analysis, collaborators shipped samples as frozen whole blood, isolated PBMCs, or DNA extracted from either of those sample types. V and J are trimmed by 4 bases and 6 bases, and the gene matches miss 12 bases of the junction. Looking up the germline V gene yields CDR1 SGHAT and CDR2 FQNNGV. From the cysteine through the phenylalanine, the CDR3 covers 17 amino acids. The kept DNA is CDR3 alone, 51 bases in frame from the first base. The full study reports these points: Clinical and demographic metadata were provided uncurated, with the amount varying by source and participant.

TCRbeta CDR3 regions were amplified from genomic DNA by means of the immunoSEQ Assay, a bias-controlled multiplex PCR. The authors processed their data as follows. The number of nucleated cells in each sample was estimated from the amplification of reference gene primers within the assay. To quantify the absolute abundance of each unique TCRbeta CDR3 rearrangement, sequence reads were collapsed and filtered. For each sample, productive Simpson clonality was calculated as the square root of Simpson's diversity index across productive rearrangements. This is the immuneACCESS table as TCRdb keeps it, with only in-frame sequences that have V and J called. A part of the clones is gone; compared with another copy, unresolved V genes explain less than half, and the rest is unexplained. The V and J calls and clone size come from that table; D and trimming were worked out from the DNA. The sample table contains approximately 100,000 clones; only one count was recorded for around 85% of them. The ten top clones hold roughly an eighth of the sample.

The source is a human donor in a cohort sampled during active COVID-19. The chain is encoded by TRBV11-2 joined to TRBJ2-2, and TRBD1 matches 9 of the central bases. Sequenced material: peripheral blood. The DNA sequence is as follows: TGTGCCAGCAGCTCCCTATGGGGACAGGGAAGGGCCGGGGAGCTGTTTTTT. It codes for CASSSLWGQGRAGELFF.